Sequencing of this T cell receptor (beta chain) was carried out in a study of T-cell memory formation after mild COVID-19. Study information: TCR clusters were mostly confined to one donor each.

TCRdb ran MiXCR on the 5' RACE reads and lists one entry per CDR3 protein. Of about 610,000 distinct CDR3 sequences in the sample, approximately 15% are singletons; the top ten hold about 8.1%. This clonotype showed up just a few times. The antigen remains unidentified. V was cut by 3 bases and J by 6 bases, with 11 bases left in between. CDR1 is DFQATT, CDR2 SNEGSKA, per germline (reference sequence). CDR3 length equals 12 residues. General observations from the study: There was a balanced CD4/CD8 profile in clones contracting day 15 to 85, and later expanders leaned CD4+.

The chain carries TRBV20-1 and TRBJ1-1; tentatively, D is TRBD1 (6 bases). The sample taken for sequencing was PBMCs or a T cell subset sorted from them (not recorded which). The TCR was taken from an adult woman who had mild COVID-19 (a few samples of this study predate the infection). Cell type and time point are not known. Written as DNA, the CDR3 is TGCAGTGCTAGGCCCACAGGGTCTGAAGCTTTCTTT. Its translation is CSARPTGSEAFF.